Presented here are 25 T cell receptor beta chains from one specimen sequenced in a study of blood T cell dynamics during melanoma immunotherapy. The time point here: pre-treatment baseline. Clones were read by immunoSEQ multiplex PCR, and TCRdb kept only the in-frame ones, dropping some. The sample yields a few thousand clones, 80% to 95% seen once. Material: effector memory CD8+ T cells from blood, obtained from a patient treated with checkpoint blockade. The receptors here all came from a human donor with melanoma.

The CDR3 DNA reads TGTGCCACCTCACCCGCCACGGGGGGTCTCAATGAGCAGTTCTTC. Translating it yields CATSPATGGLNEQFF. This chain joins TRBV7-3 and TRBJ2-1, with 7 bases fitting TRBD2. CDR1 SGHTA and CDR2 FQGTGA come from the germline V gene. The CDR3 spans 15 residues. The trim removed 10 bases at V and 6 bases at J, leaving 15 bases unmatched.

The genes are TRBV4-2 and TRBJ2-7; D perhaps matches TRBD1 (5 bases). The CDR3 totals 14 residues. V was pared by 0 bases and J by 1 base, with 7 bases between. CDR1 and CDR2 (germline): LGHNA, YNFKEQ. The CDR3 here is CASSQDGASYEQYF. CDR3 sequence (DNA): TGTGCCAGCAGCCAAGATGGGGCATCCTACGAGCAGTACTTC.

The chain links TRBV6-1 to TRBJ1-2; the match to TRBD1 covers 7 bases. V lost 4 bases, J lost 5 bases, and 10 bases stayed unmatched. Looked up from germline, CDR1 is MNHNS and CDR2 is SASEGT. CDR3 length: 15 amino acids. The CDR3 sequence: CASSVSFQGGYGYTF. As DNA, the CDR3 is TGTGCCAGCAGTGTTAGCTTTCAGGGGGGATATGGCTACACCTTC.

The chain combines TRBV9 with TRBJ2-5; 9 nucleotides align to TRBD2. Germline lookup yields CDR1 SGDLS and CDR2 YYNGEE. Germline trimming cut 2 bases from V and 5 bases from J; bases unmatched to any gene: 7. This CDR3 is 15 amino acids long. For the CDR3, the DNA is TGTGCCAGCAGCGTGGAGACTAGCGGAGGGGAGACCCAGTACTTC. Its translation: CASSVETSGGETQYF.

This clone was seen more than once but under ten times. This chain links TRBV2 with TRBJ2-7; 7 bases fit TRBD2. The germline V gene encodes CDR1 SNHLY and CDR2 FYNNEI. Trimming took 8 bases from V and 6 from J; bases not matched to a gene: 10. The CDR3 covers 13 residues. Here the CDR3 reads CASVGSGDLEQYF. CDR3 nucleotides: TGTGCCAGCGTGGGGAGCGGGGATCTCGAGCAGTACTTC. The variable domain in full, completed from reference TRBV2 and TRBJ2-7, reads EPEVTQTPSHQVTQMGQEVILRCVPISNHLYFYWYRQILGQKVEFLVSFYNNEISEKSEIFDDQFSVERPDGSNFTLKIRSTKLEDSAMYFCASVGSGDLEQYFGPGTRLTVT.

The gene calls are TRBV14 and TRBJ2-5, with 8 bases matching TRBD2. Judging by the DNA end, TRBJ2-7 fits better; the J call may be wrong. Germline CDR1 and CDR2: SGHDN and FVKESK. This CDR3 spans 17 amino acids. This chain's CDR3 is CASSQVHVSGRVYEQYF. CDR3 bases: TGTGCCAGCAGCCAAGTTCATGTGTCCGGGAGGGTCTACGAGCAGTACTTC.

The CDR3 loop is CASYDGPPGEQYF. In nucleotides, the CDR3 is TGTGCCAGCTACGACGGGCCCCCTGGCGAGCAGTACTTC. This sequence joins TRBV5-5 and TRBJ2-7, with D unclear. V gave up 7 bases and J gave up 6 bases, with 17 bases separating them. The CDR3 length is 13 residues. The germline V gene has CDR1 SGHKS and CDR2 YYEKEE (reference sequence).

This chain links TRBV7-3 with TRBJ2-7, with 9 bases matching TRBD1. The CDR3 spans 13 residues. The germline V gene has CDR1 SGHTA and CDR2 FQGTGA. Trimming removed 6 bases from V and 5 bases from J; junction bases left unmatched: 5. This CDR3 reads CASSSDRGDEQYF. In DNA form, the CDR3 reads TGTGCCAGCAGTTCAGACAGGGGGGACGAGCAGTACTTC.

The rearrangement joins TRBV9 to TRBJ1-1; no clear D. Between the trimmed V and J ends, which lost 7 bases and 4 bases, there was a span of 20 bases. Germline V lookup: CDR1 SGDLS, CDR2 YYNGEE. CDR3 length: 15 amino acids. The CDR3 sequence: CASERPPVGSTEAFF. The CDR3 DNA reads as TGTGCCAGCGAACGTCCGCCAGTTGGCTCCACTGAAGCTTTCTTT. Full variable domain (outside the CDR3, taken from reference TRBV9 and TRBJ1-1): DSGVTQTPKHLITATGQRVTLRCSPRSGDLSVYWYQQSLDQGLQFLIQYYNGEERAKGNILERFSAQQFPDLHSELNLSSLELGDSALYFCASERPPVGSTEAFFGQGTRLTVV.

The V gene is TRBV6-5, the J gene TRBJ1-1, with D perhaps matching TRBD1 (5 bases). The CDR3 has 16 residues. The germline V and J ends were trimmed by 1 base and 4 bases, with 16 bases remaining between them. Germline lookup yields CDR1 MNHEY and CDR2 SVGAGI. CDR3 residues: CASSYYRTKRGTEAFF. The CDR3 DNA sequence: TGTGCCAGCAGTTACTACCGGACAAAACGGGGCACTGAAGCTTTCTTT.

The V and J genes are TRBV27 and TRBJ2-2; D is unclear. The CDR3 is 12 residues long. The V and J ends lost 5 bases and 4 bases respectively, with 5 bases between them. Germline V gene lookup returns CDR1 MNHEY and CDR2 SMNVEV (reference sequence). The CDR3 DNA reads as TGTGCCAGCAGTGAAGCCACCGGGGAGCTGTTTTTT. Translating gives CASSEATGELFF.

This chain joins TRBV7-2 and TRBJ2-1; 7 nucleotides match TRBD2. CDR3 length: 14 residues. Germline loops: CDR1 SGHTA, CDR2 FQGNSA. V gave up 5 bases and J gave up 9 bases; unmatched junction bases: 10. The CDR3 here is CASSEDGLVSEQFF. Written as DNA, the CDR3 is TGTGCCAGCAGCGAAGACGGACTAGTTAGTGAGCAGTTCTTC.

The chain combines TRBV11-2 with TRBJ2-7, with TRBD1 as a possible D gene (5 bases). Trimming cost V 1 base and J 4 bases, with 8 bases left between them. This CDR3 is 13 amino acids long. Germline V gene lookup returns CDR1 SGHAT and CDR2 FQNNGV. The CDR3 reads CASSLGPGYEQYF. The CDR3 DNA reads TGTGCCAGCAGCTTAGGCCCAGGGTACGAGCAGTACTTC.

The chain links TRBV7-9 to TRBJ2-5; no clear D. Per germline, CDR1 SEHNR and CDR2 FQNEAQ (reference sequence). Trimming left V 10 bases short and J 2 bases short, with 11 bases between. The CDR3 sequence is 12 residues long. The CDR3 region is CATRGSQETQYF. CDR3 coding DNA: TGTGCCACCCGTGGCTCTCAAGAGACCCAGTACTTC.

The genes are TRBV7-2 and TRBJ2-2; possibly TRBD2 for D (6 bases). CDR3 size: 15 residues. Germline CDR1 SGHTA, CDR2 FQGNSA. V lost 7 bases and J lost 6, with 18 bases in between. The CDR3 nucleotides read TGTGCCAGCAAACGAGGGGCAGGAGGGGCCGGGGAGCTGTTTTTT. Its protein product is CASKRGAGGAGELFF.

The chain is built from TRBV28 and TRBJ2-1; maybe TRBD2 (6 bases). CDR1 MDHEN and CDR2 SYDVKM come from the germline V gene. The V gene lost 3 bases and the J gene lost 7 bases, with 13 bases spanning the gap. The CDR3 contains 14 residues. This CDR3 is CASSFLSGGNEQFF. The CDR3 DNA reads TGTGCCAGCAGTTTCCTCTCCGGGGGTAATGAGCAGTTCTTC.

J is TRBJ1-4 and V is TRBV30; a possible D gene is TRBD1 (5 bases). V dropped 1 base and J dropped 14 bases, with 14 bases sitting between them. Germline CDR1 is GTSNPN and CDR2 is SVGIG (reference sequence). The CDR3 covers 12 residues. CDR3: CAWSGQGLSLFF. CDR3 coding DNA: TGTGCCTGGAGTGGTCAGGGACTTTCCCTGTTTTTT.

The chain recombines TRBV6-1 with TRBJ2-7; maybe TRBD1 (5 bases). Germline CDR1 is MNHNS and CDR2 is SASEGT. The CDR3 has 13 residues. V shed 3 bases and J shed 4 bases, with 10 bases lying between them. The CDR3 sequence is CASSEVGEYEQYF. The CDR3 DNA is TGTGCCAGCAGTGAGGTAGGGGAATACGAGCAGTACTTC.

The chain links TRBV7-9 to TRBJ2-2; TRBD2 is a possible D gene (6 bases). The length of the CDR3 is 14 residues. Germline CDR1 is SEHNR and CDR2 is FQNEAQ (reference sequence). Trimming removed 3 bases at V and 3 bases at J, with 8 bases between. The CDR3 DNA reads TGTGCCAGCAGCTTCCAGCGGGACACCGGGGAGCTGTTTTTT. Translated: CASSFQRDTGELFF.

This chain connects TRBV28 to TRBJ1-5, with 8 bases lining up with TRBD1. Germline assignment: CDR1 MDHEN and CDR2 SYDVKM. The CDR3 runs 15 residues. The V and J ends lost 7 bases and 6 bases, in that order; junction bases with no gene match: 11. In DNA form, the CDR3 reads TGTGCCAGCACCACAGGGGGGTTCGCGGTTCAGCCCCAGCATTTT. Protein: CASTTGGFAVQPQHF.

This chain joins TRBV5-6 and TRBJ2-1, with TRBD2 matching over 11 bases. The length of the CDR3 is 15 residues. From germline, CDR1 is SGHDT and CDR2 YYEEEE. V shed 8 bases, J shed 2 bases, and the junction held 6 bases outside the gene matches. The CDR3 sequence is CASLLAGVAYNEQFF. The CDR3 DNA reads as TGTGCCAGTCTACTAGCGGGAGTCGCCTACAATGAGCAGTTCTTC.

The chain is built from TRBV28 and TRBJ1-4; no definite D call. Trimming took 2 bases from V and 3 from J, leaving 16 bases between them. The CDR3 loop spans 17 amino acids. Germline V lookup: CDR1 MDHEN, CDR2 SYDVKM. CDR3 loop: CASSLTTISRANEKLFF. The CDR3 bases are TGTGCCAGCAGTTTAACCACTATCTCTCGAGCTAATGAAAAACTGTTTTTT. Combining the CDR3 with reference TRBV28 and TRBJ1-4 gives the whole variable domain DVKVTQSSRYLVKRTGEKVFLECVQDMDHENMFWYRQDPGLGLRLIYFSYDVKMKEKGDIPEGYSVSREKKERFSLILESASTNQTSMYLCASSLTTISRANEKLFFGSGTQLSVL.

The chain couples TRBV27 to TRBJ2-1; 8 bases agree with TRBD1. With V trimmed by 5 bases and J by 4 bases, 13 bases remained unmatched. The germline gives CDR1 MNHEY, CDR2 SMNVEV (reference sequence). The CDR3 is 17 amino acids. The DNA of the CDR3 is TGTGCCAGCAGTCCTAGCCGGGGACAGGCCCATTACAATGAGCAGTTCTTC. Encoded protein: CASSPSRGQAHYNEQFF.

V usage is TRBV27 and J usage is TRBJ1-5; D uncertain. This CDR3 spans 11 amino acids. Germline V lookup: CDR1 MNHEY, CDR2 SMNVEV (reference sequence). V lost 8 bases to trimming and J lost 6 bases, with 8 bases between them. CDR3 nucleotide sequence: TGTGCCAGCGGAGGGCGTCAGCCCCAGCATTTT. Encoded protein: CASGGRQPQHF.

The V gene is TRBV9, the J gene TRBJ2-5; D might be TRBD2 (6 bases). V was trimmed by 3 bases and J by 2 bases, leaving 11 bases between them. Per the germline V gene, CDR1 is SGDLS and CDR2 is YYNGEE. The CDR3 has 14 residues. CDR3 sequence reads: CASSGAGRQETQYF. DNA of the CDR3: TGTGCCAGCAGCGGAGCGGGTAGACAAGAGACCCAGTACTTC. The full variable domain, with the rest looked up from reference TRBV9 and TRBJ2-5, is DSGVTQTPKHLITATGQRVTLRCSPRSGDLSVYWYQQSLDQGLQFLIQYYNGEERAKGNILERFSAQQFPDLHSELNLSSLELGDSALYFCASSGAGRQETQYFGPGTRLLVL.